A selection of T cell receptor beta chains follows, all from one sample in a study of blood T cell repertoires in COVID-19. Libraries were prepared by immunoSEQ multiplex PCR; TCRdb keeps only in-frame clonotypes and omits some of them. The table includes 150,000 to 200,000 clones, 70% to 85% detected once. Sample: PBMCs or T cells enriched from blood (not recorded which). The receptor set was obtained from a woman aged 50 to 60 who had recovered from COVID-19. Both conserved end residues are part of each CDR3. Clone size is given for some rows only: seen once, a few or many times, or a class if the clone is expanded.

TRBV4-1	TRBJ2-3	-	CASSPRTGGGATDTQYF
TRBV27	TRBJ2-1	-	CASRSWAGGMDEQFF
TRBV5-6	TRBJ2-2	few	CASSLLAGDARELFF
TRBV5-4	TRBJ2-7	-	CASSLGGRSSYEQYF
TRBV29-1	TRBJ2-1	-	CSVGTSGINEQFF
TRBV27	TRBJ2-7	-	CASSAGGYEQYF
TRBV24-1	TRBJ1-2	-	CATSGGQGYGYTF
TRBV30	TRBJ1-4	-	CAWSAQTGLGEKLFF
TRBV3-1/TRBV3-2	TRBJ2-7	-	CASSQESRVAETYEQYF
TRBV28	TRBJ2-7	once	CASSTGGQEIF
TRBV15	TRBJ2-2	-	CATSRDPPGMTGELFF
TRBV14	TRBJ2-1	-	CASSRASGAGSYNEQFF
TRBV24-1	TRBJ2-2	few	CATSDLGTSGRNTGELFF
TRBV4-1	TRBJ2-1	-	CASSQDQTSGRYYEQFF
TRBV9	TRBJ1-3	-	CASSVDQGSAGNTIYF
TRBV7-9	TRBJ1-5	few	CASSLGGGQPQHF
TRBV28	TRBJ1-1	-	CASSLAGGRAFF
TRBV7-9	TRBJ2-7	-	CASQGGTSPYEQYF
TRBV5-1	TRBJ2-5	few	CASRGAGYGSETQYF
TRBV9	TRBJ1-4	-	CASGPTTNEKLFF
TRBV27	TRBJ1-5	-	CASSFFGTQNQPQHF
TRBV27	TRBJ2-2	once	CASSLSPPTGRNTGELFF
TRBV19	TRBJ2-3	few	CASSSSSRGTDTQYF
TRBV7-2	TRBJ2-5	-	CASSLVRGQRQEYF
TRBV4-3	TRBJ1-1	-	CASSQEWQGGTEAFF